This TCR beta chain stems from a study of cytomegalovirus exposure and HLA in healthy donors. With respect to this clone: The target antigen is unknown.

Germline CDR1 MNHEY, CDR2 SVGAGI. CDR3 length: 13 residues. Trimming pared 5 bases from V and 2 bases from J, leaving 10 bases between. Study-wide results and limits: Later analysis found that TCR beta chains associated with HLA were more clonally expanded than other, equally common chains. Highly shared variants forming one cluster were likely a sequencing artifact. It was 164 TCR beta chains that were listed as cytomegalovirus-associated.

In the PCR, 60 Vbeta and 13 Jbeta primers were used. TCRdb's table, derived via immunoSEQ multiplex PCR, lists solely in-frame clones and lacks some. The sample includes 150,000 to 200,000 clones, approximately 78% seen only once; the top ten take around an eighth. The receptor comes from a woman younger than 45 in good health and CMV-seropositive. The sample was PBMCs. The chain employs TRBV6-5 and TRBJ2-7, with no clear D. The CDR3 reads CASSEEPTYEQYF. In nucleotides, the CDR3 is TGTGCCAGCAGTGAGGAGCCCACCTACGAGCAGTACTTC.